These 25 T cell receptor beta chains share one sample of origin, sequenced in a study of blood T cell repertoires in COVID-19. Repertoires were generated with immunoSEQ multiplex PCR, while TCRdb's copy carries only in-frame clones and drops some. This table has approximately 89,000 clones, around 90% appearing once. Sequencing was carried out using peripheral blood. All receptors derive from a man between 65 and 85 years old with acute or convalescent COVID-19.

The J gene is TRBJ1-2, the V gene TRBV2; the match to TRBD1 covers 9 bases. This CDR3 is built from 12 residues. Looked up from germline, CDR1 is SNHLY and CDR2 is FYNNEI. The V gene end was trimmed by 6 bases and the J gene end by 10 bases; junction bases not matched to a gene: 6. The CDR3 coding sequence is TGTGCCAGCAGAACAGGGGGCGCGGACTACACCTTC. Protein product: CASRTGGADYTF.

The chain combines TRBV28 with TRBJ1-5; D unclear. The CDR3 has 15 residues. V lost 6 bases and J 1 base, leaving 13 bases between the germline ends. The V gene's germline CDR1 is MDHEN and CDR2 SYDVKM. Here the CDR3 reads CASSPEVRSNQPQHF. The CDR3 DNA follows: TGTGCCAGCAGCCCCGAGGTGAGGAGCAATCAGCCCCAGCATTTT.

The chain links TRBV3-1 (or the pseudogene TRBV3-2) to TRBJ1-1, with D possibly TRBD1 on 5 matching bases. CDR1 is LGHDT and CDR2 is YNNKEL in the germline V gene (reference sequence). The CDR3 loop spans 15 amino acids. V lost 1 base, J lost 3 bases, and 12 bases lay in between. The CDR3: CASSQGQRPDTEAFF. CDR3 nucleotides: TGTGCCAGCAGCCAAGGACAGCGCCCGGACACTGAAGCTTTCTTT.

CDR3 bases: TGTGCCAGCAGTTGGGCTCAGGATTCCAAAAACATTCAGTACTTC. Translation gives CASSWAQDSKNIQYF. The chain joins TRBV6-5 to TRBJ2-4; no reliable D call. The CDR3 extends over 15 amino acids. Germline-derived CDR1 and CDR2 are MNHEY and SVGAGI. The ends were cut back, 4 bases at V and 2 bases at J, with 12 bases in the middle.

The chain uses TRBV9 and TRBJ2-5; a possible D gene is TRBD2 (5 bases). CDR1 is SGDLS, CDR2 YYNGEE, per germline. The CDR3 is 16 amino acids. V lost 3 bases and J lost 2, with 17 bases in between. This chain's CDR3 is CASSAMTRTGQETQYF. The CDR3 DNA reads TGTGCCAGCAGCGCGATGACCCGGACGGGGCAAGAGACCCAGTACTTC.

The sample holds one count of this clone. CDR3 in amino acids: CASSIDLGLGNTIYF. CDR3 bases: TGTGCCAGTAGTATTGACTTAGGCCTGGGAAACACCATATATTTT. The rearrangement uses TRBV19 and TRBJ1-3; D unresolved. V dropped 3 bases and J dropped 4 bases, with 13 bases sitting between them. The CDR3 spans 15 residues. Germline CDR1 LNHDA, CDR2 SQIVND (reference sequence).

The gene calls are TRBV3-1 (or the pseudogene TRBV3-2) and TRBJ2-7; D is perhaps TRBD2 (5 bases). The germline gives CDR1 LGHDT, CDR2 YNNKEL (reference sequence). Trimming removed 1 base from V and 2 bases from J, with 9 bases in between. The CDR3 extends over 14 amino acids. CDR3 sequence reads: CASSQGRNAYEQYV. CDR3 nucleotide sequence: TGTGCCAGCAGCCAAGGGAGGAACGCCTACGAGCAGTACGTC.

The chain has TRBV9 and TRBJ1-1, with D perhaps matching TRBD1 (6 bases). The CDR3 is 13 amino acids. In germline, CDR1 is SGDLS, CDR2 YYNGEE. With 4 bases removed from V and 1 base from J, the gap between germline ends came to 8 bases. The CDR3: CASSLTGNTEAFF. The CDR3, as DNA: TGTGCCAGCAGCTTGACAGGGAACACTGAAGCTTTCTTT.

V is TRBV7-9 and J is TRBJ1-6; D unclear. CDR3 size: 14 residues. Trimming took 4 bases from V and 7 from J, leaving 11 bases between them. From germline, CDR1 is SEHNR and CDR2 FQNEAQ (reference sequence). CDR3: CASSSQLFNSPLHF. The CDR3 DNA reads as TGTGCCAGCAGCTCCCAGTTGTTCAATTCACCCCTCCACTTT. Complete variable domain (other parts from reference TRBV7-9 and TRBJ1-6): DTGVSQNPRHKITKRGQNVTFRCDPISEHNRLYWYRQTLGQGPEFLTYFQNEAQLEKSRLLSDRFSAERPKGSFSTLEIQRTEQGDSAMYLCASSSQLFNSPLHFGNGTRLTVT.

The chain carries TRBV2 and TRBJ2-3; TRBD2 aligns across 7 bases. This CDR3 has 18 amino acids. The junction had 12 bases not matched to a gene; V was cut back by 2 bases and J by 1 base. Germline CDR1 and CDR2: SNHLY and FYNNEI. The CDR3 reads CASSEIGTMGVGTDTQYF. In DNA form, the CDR3 reads TGTGCCAGCAGTGAAATAGGGACTATGGGAGTCGGCACAGATACGCAGTATTTT.

To note about this clone: At one end the junction does not follow the germline gene, possibly because of a read error. V is TRBV7-7 and J is TRBJ1-6; 8 nucleotides agree with TRBD1. The CDR3 has 21 amino acids. Germline lookup yields CDR1 SSHAT and CDR2 FNYEAQ (reference sequence). CDR3: CASSLLYDRGLWSSYNSPLHF. The CDR3 DNA reads TGTGCTAGCAGCTTACTCTATGACAGGGGCCTATGGAGCTCCTATAATTCACCCCTCCACTTT.

The chain uses TRBV10-1 and TRBJ2-2, with TRBD2 identical over 9 bases. Trimming cost V 3 bases and J 7 bases; bases outside gene matches: 9. CDR1 WNHNN and CDR2 SYGVQD come from the germline V gene (reference sequence). The CDR3 runs to 16 residues. In nucleotides, the CDR3 is TGCGCCAGCAGTGATGTAGCGGGGGCCCCTGGCGGGGAGCTGTTTTTT. This codes for CASSDVAGAPGGELFF.

CDR3 nucleotides: TGTGCCAGCAGCTTATCGGGAAACACCATATATTTT. Amino acids: CASSLSGNTIYF. The chain recombines TRBV11-3 with TRBJ1-3; D is ambiguous. With 2 bases removed from V and 4 bases from J, the gap between germline ends came to 3 bases. The germline gives CDR1 SGHNT, CDR2 YENEEA. The CDR3 has 12 amino acids.

The CDR3 region is CASSYFPGYNTEAFF. The CDR3 DNA reads as TGTGCCAGCAGTTACTTTCCGGGTTATAACACTGAAGCTTTCTTT. The J gene is TRBJ1-1, the V gene TRBV6-5; D unclear. The germline V and J ends were trimmed by 1 base and 2 bases, with 11 bases remaining between them. CDR1 and CDR2 (germline): MNHEY, SVGAGI. The CDR3 spans 15 residues.

The chain has TRBV5-1 and TRBJ2-7; no clear D. CDR1 is SGHRS, CDR2 YFSETQ, per germline. The CDR3 has 14 amino acids. V was pared by 4 bases and J by 0 bases, with 11 bases between. Written as DNA, the CDR3 is TGCGCCAGCAGCGCCTTCCTATCCTCCTACGAGCAGTACTTC. As protein: CASSAFLSSYEQYF. The variable domain in full, completed from reference TRBV5-1 and TRBJ2-7, reads KAGVTQTPRYLIKTRGQQVTLSCSPISGHRSVSWYQQTPGQGLQFLFEYFSETQRNKGNFPGRFSGRQFSNSRSEMNVSTLELGDSALYLCASSAFLSSYEQYFGPGTRLTVT.

The chain recombines TRBV6-1 with TRBJ1-6, with D possibly being TRBD1 (5 bases). V was cut by 2 bases and J by 4 bases, with 6 bases left in between. The CDR3 runs to 14 residues. Germline CDR1 and CDR2: MNHNS and SASEGT. The CDR3 protein is CASSERQYNSPLHF. The CDR3 DNA sequence: TGTGCCAGCAGTGAAAGACAGTATAATTCACCCCTCCACTTT.

V is TRBV2 and J is TRBJ2-4; D may be TRBD1 (6 bases). The germline V and J ends were trimmed by 7 bases and 2 bases, with 15 bases remaining between them. CDR1 and CDR2 from the germline V gene are SNHLY and FYNNEI. This CDR3 comprises 15 residues. The CDR3 loop reads CASNGGRLTKNIQYF. The CDR3 bases are TGTGCCAGCAATGGGGGCAGGTTGACCAAAAACATTCAGTACTTC.

The chain joins TRBV5-1 to TRBJ2-1; 7 bases map to TRBD2. J was trimmed by 4 bases and V by 0 bases; bases with no gene match: 7. The germline V gene has CDR1 SGHRS and CDR2 YFSETQ. There are 16 residues in the CDR3. The CDR3 DNA is TGCGCCAGCAGCTTGGTGGGCCTAGCGGCTTACAATGAGCAGTTCTTC. This sequence encodes CASSLVGLAAYNEQFF.

The CDR3 nucleotides are TGTGCCAGCAATATCGGACAGGAGACTGGAAACACCATATATTTT. Its translation: CASNIGQETGNTIYF. This chain uses TRBV6-5 with TRBJ1-3; 7 bases fit TRBD1. With 7 bases clipped from V and 2 bases from J, the junction kept 8 bases outside the gene matches. The CDR3 is 15 residues long. CDR1 is MNHEY, CDR2 SVGAGI, per germline.

DNA of the CDR3: TGCGCCAGCAGCTCGACAGGGCTGGATTCACCCCTCCACTTT. It encodes CASSSTGLDSPLHF. V usage is TRBV5-1 and J usage is TRBJ1-6; 7 bases line up with TRBD1. The CDR3 consists of 14 residues. Germline CDR1 is SGHRS and CDR2 is YFSETQ. V lost 3 bases, J lost 8 bases, and 5 bases stayed unmatched. Drawing the rest from reference TRBV5-1 and TRBJ1-6, the complete variable domain is KAGVTQTPRYLIKTRGQQVTLSCSPISGHRSVSWYQQTPGQGLQFLFEYFSETQRNKGNFPGRFSGRQFSNSRSEMNVSTLELGDSALYLCASSSTGLDSPLHFGNGTRLTVT.

This rearrangement joins TRBV19 to TRBJ1-2; possibly TRBD1 for D (6 bases). Germline values: CDR1 LNHDA, CDR2 SQIVND (reference sequence). The CDR3 is made up of 14 amino acids. The V gene lost 5 bases and the J gene lost 7 bases, with 17 bases spanning the gap. The CDR3 sequence is CASSFGQQRAGYTF. CDR3 sequence (DNA): TGTGCCAGTAGTTTCGGACAGCAGAGGGCTGGCTACACCTTC.

CDR3 sequence reads: CASGPDEQFF. CDR3 nucleotides: TGTGCCAGCGGGCCCGATGAGCAGTTCTTC. The chain is built from TRBV12-3 or TRBV12-4 and TRBJ2-1; D ambiguous. The CDR3 runs 10 residues. V was pared by 8 bases and J by 8 bases, with 7 bases between.

This chain joins TRBV5-1 and TRBJ2-5; D is uncertain. V was pared by 0 bases and J by 4 bases, with 10 bases between. This CDR3 contains 14 residues. The germline V gene encodes CDR1 SGHRS and CDR2 YFSETQ. The chain's CDR3 is CASSLGQARETQYF. The DNA of the CDR3 is TGCGCCAGCAGCTTGGGGCAGGCCAGAGAGACCCAGTACTTC.

V gene TRBV5-1 combines with J gene TRBJ2-1; 13 positions match TRBD2. The CDR3 sequence is 16 residues long. Unmatched junction bases numbered 9, after V lost 4 bases and J lost 8 bases. Germline lookup yields CDR1 SGHRS and CDR2 YFSETQ. The CDR3 reads CASSKGLAGVSYEQFF. CDR3 DNA: TGCGCCAGCAGCAAAGGACTAGCGGGAGTTTCGTATGAGCAGTTCTTC.

The chain employs TRBV10-1 and TRBJ2-2, with 7 bases matching TRBD2. Germline V lookup: CDR1 WNHNN, CDR2 SYGVQD (reference sequence). The trim removed 0 bases at V and 4 bases at J, leaving 5 bases unmatched. The CDR3 has 16 amino acids. The CDR3 spells CASSESRGSSTGELFF. The CDR3 coding sequence is TGCGCCAGCAGTGAGTCGCGGGGGTCCAGCACCGGGGAGCTGTTTTTT.